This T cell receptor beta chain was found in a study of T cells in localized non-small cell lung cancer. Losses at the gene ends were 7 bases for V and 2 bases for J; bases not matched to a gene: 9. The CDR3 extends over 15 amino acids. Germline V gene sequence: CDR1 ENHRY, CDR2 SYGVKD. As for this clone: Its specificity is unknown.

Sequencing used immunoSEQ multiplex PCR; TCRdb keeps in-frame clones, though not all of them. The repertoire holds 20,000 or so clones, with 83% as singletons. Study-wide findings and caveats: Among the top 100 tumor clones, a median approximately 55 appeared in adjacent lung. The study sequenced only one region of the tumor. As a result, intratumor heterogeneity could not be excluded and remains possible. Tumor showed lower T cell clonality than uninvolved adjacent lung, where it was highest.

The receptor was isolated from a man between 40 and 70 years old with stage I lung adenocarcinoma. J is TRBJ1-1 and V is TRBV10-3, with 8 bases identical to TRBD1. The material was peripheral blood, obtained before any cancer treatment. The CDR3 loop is CAITPNTGGNTEAFF. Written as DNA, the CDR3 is TGTGCCATCACCCCGAATACAGGGGGAAACACTGAAGCTTTCTTT.